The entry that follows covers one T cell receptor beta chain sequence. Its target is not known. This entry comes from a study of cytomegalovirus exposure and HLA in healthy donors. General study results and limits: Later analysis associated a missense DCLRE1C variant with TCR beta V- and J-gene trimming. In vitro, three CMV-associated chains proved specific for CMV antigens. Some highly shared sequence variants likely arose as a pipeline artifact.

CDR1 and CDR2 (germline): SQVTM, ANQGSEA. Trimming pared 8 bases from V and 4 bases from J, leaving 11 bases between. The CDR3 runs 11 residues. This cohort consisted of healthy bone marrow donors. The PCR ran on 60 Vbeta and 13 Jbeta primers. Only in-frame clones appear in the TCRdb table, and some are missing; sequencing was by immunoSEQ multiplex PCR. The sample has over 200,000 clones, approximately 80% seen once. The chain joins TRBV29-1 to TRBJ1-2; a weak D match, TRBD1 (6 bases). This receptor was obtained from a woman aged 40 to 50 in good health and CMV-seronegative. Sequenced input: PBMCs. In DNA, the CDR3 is TGCAGCAGTACAGGGCCCTATGGCTACACCTTC. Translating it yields CSSTGPYGYTF.